Following are 22 T cell receptor beta chains from one sample sequenced in a study of T cell clonotyping in hematopoietic cell transplantation. Profiling relied on immunoSEQ multiplex PCR, and the TCRdb table lists in-frame clones only, not all of them. This table has about 36,000 clones, around 90% appearing once. Sequenced: peripheral blood mononuclear cells. These receptors came from a woman aged 40-49 years in good health. Some clones in this sample may be carry-over from other donors' samples.

This chain connects TRBV7-2 to TRBJ1-3; 7 bases match TRBD1. The CDR3 has 14 residues. Germline V lookup: CDR1 SGHTA, CDR2 FQGNSA. J lost 3 bases, V lost 6 bases, and 5 bases had no gene match. The CDR3 region has the DNA TGTGCCAGCAGTCAGGACAGGAATGGAAACACCATATATTTT. The encoded protein is CASSQDRNGNTIYF.

This chain links TRBV7-2 with TRBJ2-1; TRBD2 might be the D (5 bases). This CDR3 has 13 amino acids. Germline V gene lookup returns CDR1 SGHTA and CDR2 FQGNSA. Trimming removed 5 bases from V and 5 bases from J, with 10 bases in between. CDR3 loop: CASSPTRDNEQFF. Here the CDR3 DNA reads TGTGCCAGCAGCCCAACTAGGGACAATGAGCAGTTCTTC.

The V call is TRBV11-1, the J call TRBJ2-1; perhaps TRBD2 as D (6 bases). The V end lost 1 base, the J end lost 10 bases, and 14 bases lay between the germline ends. There are 14 residues in the CDR3. The germline V gene has CDR1 SGHAT and CDR2 FQDESV (reference sequence). CDR3 nucleotide sequence: TGTGCCAGCAGCTTAGACAGACTAGTCTGGGAGCAGTTCTTC. It encodes CASSLDRLVWEQFF.

The V gene is TRBV28, the J gene TRBJ1-1, with D perhaps matching TRBD1 (5 bases). The ends were cut back, 6 bases at V and 1 base at J, with 15 bases in the middle. Germline CDR1 and CDR2: MDHEN and SYDVKM. The CDR3 runs 15 residues. CDR3 sequence (DNA): TGTGCCAGCAGCCCGGGGGGGGAAGGGAACACTGAAGCTTTCTTT. Its translation: CASSPGGEGNTEAFF.

The chain carries TRBV30 and TRBJ1-2; no firm D call. Per the germline V gene, CDR1 is GTSNPN and CDR2 is SVGIG (reference sequence). The V end lost 4 bases, the J end lost 6 bases, and 15 bases lay between the germline ends. The CDR3 runs to 13 residues. This CDR3 reads CAWNSLGPDGYTF. The CDR3 bases are TGTGCCTGGAACTCATTAGGCCCGGATGGCTACACCTTC.

This chain connects TRBV30 to TRBJ1-5; D gene uncertain. Germline V gene lookup returns CDR1 GTSNPN and CDR2 SVGIG (reference sequence). This CDR3 region has 13 residues. The V end lost 3 bases, the J end lost 5 bases, and 11 bases lay between the germline ends. Here the CDR3 reads CAWSRQSDQPQHF. CDR3 DNA: TGTGCCTGGAGCCGCCAGAGCGATCAGCCCCAGCATTTT.

The V and J genes are TRBV28 and TRBJ2-7; 10 bases are shared with TRBD2. V lost 10 bases, J lost 5 bases, and 11 bases stayed unmatched. Per the germline V gene, CDR1 is MDHEN and CDR2 is SYDVKM. The CDR3 contains 14 residues. The CDR3: CATGGASGSNEQYF. CDR3 coding DNA: TGTGCCACAGGAGGGGCTAGCGGGAGTAACGAGCAGTACTTC.

V usage is TRBV11-2 and J usage is TRBJ2-2; D call uncertain. Germline V gives CDR1 SGHAT, CDR2 FQNNGV. Trimming stripped 3 bases from V and 4 bases from J, with 12 bases between. The CDR3 totals 15 residues. Written as DNA, the CDR3 is TGTGCCAGCAGCTTTGGGCAGGCTATCACCGGGGAGCTGTTTTTT. It yields the protein CASSFGQAITGELFF.

The chain combines TRBV28 with TRBJ2-5, with 8 positions matching TRBD2. The CDR3 contains 15 residues. V shed 6 bases, J shed 1 base, and the junction held 7 bases outside the gene matches. The germline V gene has CDR1 MDHEN and CDR2 SYDVKM. CDR3 protein: CASSRRTSGQETQYF. The CDR3 DNA reads as TGTGCCAGCAGCCGACGAACTAGCGGCCAAGAGACCCAGTACTTC.

The rearrangement uses TRBV19 and TRBJ2-1, with 11 bases that match TRBD2. CDR1 LNHDA and CDR2 SQIVND come from the germline V gene (reference sequence). CDR3 length: 14 residues. J lost 6 bases, V lost 6 bases, and 4 bases had no gene match. CDR3: CASRSLAGGNEQFF. The CDR3 DNA reads as TGTGCCAGTAGGTCCCTAGCGGGAGGCAATGAGCAGTTCTTC.

This chain links TRBV28 with TRBJ2-7; D is unclear. The germline V gene encodes CDR1 MDHEN and CDR2 SYDVKM. Trimming removed 10 bases from V and 4 bases from J, with 11 bases in between. The CDR3 runs 11 residues. The CDR3 spells CATSTSYEQYF. As DNA, the CDR3 is TGTGCCACCTCAACCTCTTACGAGCAGTACTTC.

This clone occurred a few times. The V gene is TRBV7-2, the J gene TRBJ1-5; a weak D match, TRBD1 (6 bases). The CDR3 extends over 15 amino acids. V was shortened by 7 bases and J by 2 bases, with 15 bases between the two germline ends. Looked up from germline, CDR1 is SGHTA and CDR2 is FQGNSA. CDR3 sequence: CASTTRGFGNQPQHF. DNA for the CDR3: TGTGCCAGCACCACAAGGGGGTTCGGCAATCAGCCCCAGCATTTT.

J is TRBJ1-2 and V is TRBV7-2, with no clear D. Deletions cut 0 bases from V and 7 bases from J, with 12 bases between. The CDR3 covers 14 residues. CDR1 and CDR2 from the germline V gene are SGHTA and FQGNSA. CDR3 sequence: CASSLAYGSRGYTF. The CDR3 region has the DNA TGTGCCAGCAGCTTAGCGTACGGGTCTCGTGGCTACACCTTC.

The rearrangement links TRBV6-5 to TRBJ2-4, with 7 bases fitting TRBD2. With 6 bases clipped from V and 5 bases from J, the junction kept 7 bases outside the gene matches. Per the germline V gene, CDR1 is MNHEY and CDR2 is SVGAGI. The CDR3 is made up of 14 amino acids. CDR3 sequence: CASSRGLDENIQYF. For the CDR3, the DNA is TGTGCCAGCAGCAGAGGACTAGACGAAAACATTCAGTACTTC.

The chain recombines TRBV27 with TRBJ1-2; D uncertain. The V end was cut by 7 bases, the J end by 7 bases, with 13 bases between. From germline, CDR1 is MNHEY and CDR2 SMNVEV (reference sequence). There are 12 residues in the CDR3. DNA for the CDR3: TGTGCCAGCACTACTCCCCGACGTGGCTACACCTTC. Encoded protein: CASTTPRRGYTF.

This chain links TRBV19 with TRBJ2-2, with D uncertain. The length of the CDR3 is 14 residues. Germline CDR1 LNHDA, CDR2 SQIVND (reference sequence). V was shortened by 3 bases and J by 0 bases, with 5 bases between the two germline ends. CDR3 region: CASSMLANTGELFF. CDR3 coding DNA: TGTGCCAGTAGTATGTTAGCGAACACCGGGGAGCTGTTTTTT.

The chain combines TRBV30 with TRBJ1-2; D may be TRBD1 (5 bases). The CDR3 has 12 amino acids. V was shortened by 8 bases and J by 7 bases, with 17 bases between the two germline ends. Germline loops: CDR1 GTSNPN, CDR2 SVGIG (reference sequence). DNA of the CDR3: TGTGCCGGAAGGGGTGGCGTCTCTGGCTACACCTTC. Translating gives CAGRGGVSGYTF.

The rearrangement links TRBV30 to TRBJ2-3; no definite D call. Germline V gives CDR1 GTSNPN, CDR2 SVGIG (reference sequence). Trimming cost V 0 bases and J 4 bases, with 5 bases left between them. The CDR3 covers 12 residues. The CDR3 DNA sequence: TGTGCCTGGAGTGTTGGTGCAGATACGCAGTATTTT. Protein: CAWSVGADTQYF.

The chain recombines TRBV30 with TRBJ2-1; 9 bases align to TRBD2. From germline, CDR1 is GTSNPN and CDR2 SVGIG (reference sequence). The ends lost 6 bases at V and 4 bases at J; junction bases unmatched: 4. The CDR3 is 13 amino acids. The CDR3 sequence is CACGTSRYNEQFF. The CDR3 nucleotides read TGTGCCTGCGGGACTAGCAGGTACAATGAGCAGTTCTTC.

The J gene is TRBJ1-2, the V gene TRBV25-1; possible D gene TRBD1, 5 bases. This CDR3 contains 15 residues. CDR1 and CDR2 (germline): MGHDK, SYGVNS. Trimming shortened V by 1 base and J by 5 bases, and 14 bases separated the two germline ends. The CDR3 coding sequence is TGTGCCAGCAGTGAATTAGGAGACAGATCTTATGGCTACACCTTC. This codes for CASSELGDRSYGYTF.

The rearrangement uses TRBV6-1 and TRBJ2-7; TRBD2 matches 9 bases. Per germline, CDR1 MNHNS and CDR2 SASEGT. V gave up 1 base and J gave up 2 bases; unmatched junction bases: 3. The CDR3 runs to 15 residues. The CDR3 protein is CASSEGLAGPYEQYF. The CDR3, as DNA: TGTGCCAGCAGTGAAGGCCTAGCGGGACCCTACGAGCAGTACTTC.

In DNA, the CDR3 is TGTGCCAGCAGCTTAGATCGGATTAGCGGGTCGTACAATGAGCAGTTCTTC. It codes for CASSLDRISGSYNEQFF. The rearrangement uses TRBV11-1 and TRBJ2-1; 7 bases line up with TRBD2. Per germline, CDR1 SGHAT and CDR2 FQDESV (reference sequence). With 1 base clipped from V and 4 bases from J, the junction kept 10 bases outside the gene matches. This CDR3 contains 17 residues.